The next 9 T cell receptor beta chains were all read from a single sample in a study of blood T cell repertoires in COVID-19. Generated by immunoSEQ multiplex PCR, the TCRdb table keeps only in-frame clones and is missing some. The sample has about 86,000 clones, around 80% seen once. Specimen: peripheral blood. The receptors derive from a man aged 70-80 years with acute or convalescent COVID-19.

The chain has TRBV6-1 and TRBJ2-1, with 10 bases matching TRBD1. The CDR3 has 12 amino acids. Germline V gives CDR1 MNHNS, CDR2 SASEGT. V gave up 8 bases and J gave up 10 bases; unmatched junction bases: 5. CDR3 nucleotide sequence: TGTGCCAGCGGAGACAGGGGGCGAGAGCAGTTCTTC. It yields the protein CASGDRGREQFF.

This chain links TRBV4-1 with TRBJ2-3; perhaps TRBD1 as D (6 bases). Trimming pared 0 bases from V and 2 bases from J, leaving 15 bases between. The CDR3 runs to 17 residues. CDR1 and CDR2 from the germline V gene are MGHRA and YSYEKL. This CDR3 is CASSQEGAGAFTDTQYF. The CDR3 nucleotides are TGCGCCAGCAGCCAAGAGGGGGCAGGGGCGTTCACAGATACGCAGTATTTT.

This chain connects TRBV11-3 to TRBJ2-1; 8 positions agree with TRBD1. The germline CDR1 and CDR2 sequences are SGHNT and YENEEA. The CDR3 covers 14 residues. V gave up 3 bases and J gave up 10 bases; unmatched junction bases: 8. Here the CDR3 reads CASSLGQVGGEQFF. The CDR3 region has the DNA TGTGCCAGCAGCTTGGGACAGGTTGGCGGCGAGCAGTTCTTC. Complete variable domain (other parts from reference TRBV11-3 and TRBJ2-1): EAGVVQSPRYKIIEKKQPVAFWCNPISGHNTLYWYLQNLGQGPELLIRYENEEAVDDSQLPKDRFSAERLKGVDSTLKIQPAELGDSAVYLCASSLGQVGGEQFFGPGTRLTVL.

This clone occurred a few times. The CDR3 reads CASSLVAGVDEQFF. The CDR3 DNA sequence: TGTGCCAGCAGCTTGGTAGCGGGGGTCGATGAGCAGTTCTTC. The chain employs TRBV5-4 and TRBJ2-1; TRBD2 agrees at 9 bases. Germline loops: CDR1 SGHNT, CDR2 YYREEE (reference sequence). Trimming took 0 bases from V and 8 from J; bases not matched to a gene: 3. The CDR3 contains 14 residues.

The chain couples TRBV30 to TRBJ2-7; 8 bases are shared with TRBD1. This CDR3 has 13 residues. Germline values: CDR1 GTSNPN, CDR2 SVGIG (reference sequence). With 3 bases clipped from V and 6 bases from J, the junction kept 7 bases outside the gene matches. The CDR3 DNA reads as TGTGCCTGGAGCCGTCAGGGGGCGGTCGAGCAGTACTTC. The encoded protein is CAWSRQGAVEQYF.

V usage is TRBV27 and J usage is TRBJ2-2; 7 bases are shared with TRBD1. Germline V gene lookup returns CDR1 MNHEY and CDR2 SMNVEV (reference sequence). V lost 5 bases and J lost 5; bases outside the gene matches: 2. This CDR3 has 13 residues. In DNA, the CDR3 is TGTGCCAGCAGTACACAGGGGACCGGGGAGCTGTTTTTT. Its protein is CASSTQGTGELFF.

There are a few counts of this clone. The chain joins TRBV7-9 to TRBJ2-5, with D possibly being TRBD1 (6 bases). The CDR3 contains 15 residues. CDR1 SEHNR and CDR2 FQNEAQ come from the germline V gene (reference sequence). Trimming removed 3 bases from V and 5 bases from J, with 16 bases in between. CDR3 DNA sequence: TGTGCCAGCAGCTTGGCCCTTGGGGGCTATGAGACCCAGTACTTC. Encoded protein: CASSLALGGYETQYF.

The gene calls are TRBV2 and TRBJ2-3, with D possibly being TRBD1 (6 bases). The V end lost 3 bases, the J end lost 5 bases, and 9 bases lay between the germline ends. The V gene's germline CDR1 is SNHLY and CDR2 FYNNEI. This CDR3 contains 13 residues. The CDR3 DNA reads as TGTGCCAGCAGTGATGGACAGCTAGATACGCAGTATTTT. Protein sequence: CASSDGQLDTQYF.

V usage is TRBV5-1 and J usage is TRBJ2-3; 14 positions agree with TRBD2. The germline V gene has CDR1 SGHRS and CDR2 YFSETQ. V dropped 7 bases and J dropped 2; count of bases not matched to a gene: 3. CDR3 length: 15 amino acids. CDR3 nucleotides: TGCGCCAGCGGACTAGCGGGGGGAACCACAGATACGCAGTATTTT. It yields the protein CASGLAGGTTDTQYF. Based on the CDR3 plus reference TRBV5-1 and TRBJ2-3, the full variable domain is KAGVTQTPRYLIKTRGQQVTLSCSPISGHRSVSWYQQTPGQGLQFLFEYFSETQRNKGNFPGRFSGRQFSNSRSEMNVSTLELGDSALYLCASGLAGGTTDTQYFGPGTRLTVL.